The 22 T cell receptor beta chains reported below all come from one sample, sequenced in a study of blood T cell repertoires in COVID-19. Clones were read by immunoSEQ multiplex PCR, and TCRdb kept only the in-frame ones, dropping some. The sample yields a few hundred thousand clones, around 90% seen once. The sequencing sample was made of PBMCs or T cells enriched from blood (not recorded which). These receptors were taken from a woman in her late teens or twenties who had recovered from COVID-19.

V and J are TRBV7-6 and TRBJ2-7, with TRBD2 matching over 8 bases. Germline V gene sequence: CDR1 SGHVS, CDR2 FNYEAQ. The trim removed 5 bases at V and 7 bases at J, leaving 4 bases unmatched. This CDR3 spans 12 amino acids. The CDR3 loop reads CASSLGGGEQYF. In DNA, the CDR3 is TGTGCCAGCAGCCTAGGCGGGGGGGAGCAGTACTTC.

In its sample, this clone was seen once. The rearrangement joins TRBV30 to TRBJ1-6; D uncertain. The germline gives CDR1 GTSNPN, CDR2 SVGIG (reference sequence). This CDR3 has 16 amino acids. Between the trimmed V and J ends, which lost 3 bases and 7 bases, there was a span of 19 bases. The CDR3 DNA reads TGTGCCTGGAGGGTACTGAGGGCTGGCCACAATTCACCCCTCCACTTT. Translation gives CAWRVLRAGHNSPLHF.

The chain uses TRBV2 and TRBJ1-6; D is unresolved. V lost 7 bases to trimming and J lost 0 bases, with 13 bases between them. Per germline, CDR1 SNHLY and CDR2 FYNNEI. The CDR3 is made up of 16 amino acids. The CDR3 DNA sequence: TGTGCCAGCATTTCCTTACAGAACTCCTATAATTCACCCCTCCACTTT. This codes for CASISLQNSYNSPLHF.

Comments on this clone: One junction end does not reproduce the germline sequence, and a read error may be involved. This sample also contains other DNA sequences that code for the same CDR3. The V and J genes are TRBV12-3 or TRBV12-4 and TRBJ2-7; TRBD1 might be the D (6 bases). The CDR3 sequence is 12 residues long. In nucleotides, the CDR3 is TGTGCCAGCAGCCACGGACAGTACGAGCAGTATTTC. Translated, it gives CASSHGQYEQYF.

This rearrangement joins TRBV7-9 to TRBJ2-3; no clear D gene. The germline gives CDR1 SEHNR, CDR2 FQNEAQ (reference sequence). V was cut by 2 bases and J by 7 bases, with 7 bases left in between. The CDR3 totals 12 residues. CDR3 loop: CASSLTGNTQYF. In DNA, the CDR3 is TGTGCCAGCAGCTTAACGGGTAATACGCAGTATTTT.

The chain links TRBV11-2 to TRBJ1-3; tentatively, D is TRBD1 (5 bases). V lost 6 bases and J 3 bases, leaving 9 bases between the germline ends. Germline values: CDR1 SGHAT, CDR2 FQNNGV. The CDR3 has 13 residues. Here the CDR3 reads CASRKGLGNTIYF. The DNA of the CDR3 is TGTGCCAGCAGAAAGGGACTTGGAAACACCATATATTTT.

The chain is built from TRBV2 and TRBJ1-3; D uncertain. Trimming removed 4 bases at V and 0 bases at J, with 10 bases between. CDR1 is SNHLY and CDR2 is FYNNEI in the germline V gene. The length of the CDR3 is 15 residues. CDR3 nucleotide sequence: TGTGCCAGCAGTGCCCAGGTATTCTCTGGAAACACCATATATTTT. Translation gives CASSAQVFSGNTIYF. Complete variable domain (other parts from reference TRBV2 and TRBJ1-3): EPEVTQTPSHQVTQMGQEVILRCVPISNHLYFYWYRQILGQKVEFLVSFYNNEISEKSEIFDDQFSVERPDGSNFTLKIRSTKLEDSAMYFCASSAQVFSGNTIYFGEGSWLTVV.

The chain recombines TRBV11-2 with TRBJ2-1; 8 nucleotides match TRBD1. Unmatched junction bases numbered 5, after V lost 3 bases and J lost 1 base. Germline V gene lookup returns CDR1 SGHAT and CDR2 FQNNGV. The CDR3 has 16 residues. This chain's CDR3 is CASSFLTGGSYNEQFF. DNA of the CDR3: TGTGCCAGCAGCTTCCTTACAGGGGGGTCCTACAATGAGCAGTTCTTC.

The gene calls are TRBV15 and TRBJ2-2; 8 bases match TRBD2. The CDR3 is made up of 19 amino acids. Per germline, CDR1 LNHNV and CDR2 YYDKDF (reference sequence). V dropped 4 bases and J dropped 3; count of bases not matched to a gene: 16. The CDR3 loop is CATSTAIDVSGVYTGELFF. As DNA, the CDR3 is TGTGCCACCAGCACAGCCATAGACGTTAGCGGGGTATACACCGGGGAGCTGTTTTTT.

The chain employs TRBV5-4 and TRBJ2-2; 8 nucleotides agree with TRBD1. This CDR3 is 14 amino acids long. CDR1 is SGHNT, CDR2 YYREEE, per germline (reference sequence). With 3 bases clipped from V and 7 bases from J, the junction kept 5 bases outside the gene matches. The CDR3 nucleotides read TGTGCCAGCAGCTCTGGACAGGGCGGCGGGGAGCTGTTTTTT. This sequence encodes CASSSGQGGGELFF.

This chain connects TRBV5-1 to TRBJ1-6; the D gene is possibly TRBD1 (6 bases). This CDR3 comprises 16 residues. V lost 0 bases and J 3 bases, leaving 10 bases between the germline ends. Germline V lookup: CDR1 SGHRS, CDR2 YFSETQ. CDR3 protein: CASSLGTGIYNSPLHF. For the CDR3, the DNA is TGCGCCAGCAGCTTGGGAACAGGGATCTATAATTCACCCCTCCACTTT.

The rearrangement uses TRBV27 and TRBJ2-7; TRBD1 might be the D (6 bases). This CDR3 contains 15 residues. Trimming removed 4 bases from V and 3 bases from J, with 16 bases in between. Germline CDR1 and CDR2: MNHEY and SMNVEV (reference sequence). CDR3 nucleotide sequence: TGTGCCAGCAGTTCACCGCTCAGGGGAGACTACGAGCAGTACTTC. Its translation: CASSSPLRGDYEQYF.

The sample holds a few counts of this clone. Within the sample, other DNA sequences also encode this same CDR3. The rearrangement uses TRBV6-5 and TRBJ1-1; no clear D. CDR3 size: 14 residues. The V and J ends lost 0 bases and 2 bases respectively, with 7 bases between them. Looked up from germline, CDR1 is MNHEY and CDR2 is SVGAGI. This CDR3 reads CASSYSDLNTEAFF. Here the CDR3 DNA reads TGTGCCAGCAGTTACTCGGACTTAAACACTGAAGCTTTCTTT.

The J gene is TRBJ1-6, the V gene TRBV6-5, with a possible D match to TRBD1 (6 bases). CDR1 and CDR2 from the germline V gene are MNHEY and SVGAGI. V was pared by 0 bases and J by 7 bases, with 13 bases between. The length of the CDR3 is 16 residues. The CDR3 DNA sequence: TGTGCCAGCAGTTACTCCGCGGACAGTAGAAATTCACCCCTCCACTTT. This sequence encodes CASSYSADSRNSPLHF.

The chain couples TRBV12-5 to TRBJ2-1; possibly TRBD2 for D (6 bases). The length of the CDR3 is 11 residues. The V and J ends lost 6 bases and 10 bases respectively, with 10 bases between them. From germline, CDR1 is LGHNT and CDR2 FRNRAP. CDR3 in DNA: TGTGCTAGTGGAAGCGGGTTCGAGCAGTTCTTC. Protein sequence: CASGSGFEQFF.

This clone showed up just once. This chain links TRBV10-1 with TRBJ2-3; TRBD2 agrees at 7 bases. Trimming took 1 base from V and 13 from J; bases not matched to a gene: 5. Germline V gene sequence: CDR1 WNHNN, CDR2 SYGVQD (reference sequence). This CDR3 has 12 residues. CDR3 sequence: CASSEFRTREYF. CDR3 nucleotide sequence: TGCGCCAGCAGTGAGTTCAGGACTAGGGAGTATTTT.

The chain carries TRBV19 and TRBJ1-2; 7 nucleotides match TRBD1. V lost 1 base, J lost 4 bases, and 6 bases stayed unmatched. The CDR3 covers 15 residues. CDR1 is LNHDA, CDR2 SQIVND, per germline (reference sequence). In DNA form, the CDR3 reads TGTGCCAGTAGTATAGGGCGACAGGGTTTCTATGGCTACACCTTC. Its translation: CASSIGRQGFYGYTF. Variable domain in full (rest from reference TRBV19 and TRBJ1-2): DGGITQSPKYLFRKEGQNVTLSCEQNLNHDAMYWYRQDPGQGLRLIYYSQIVNDFQKGDIAEGYSVSREKKESFPLTVTSAQKNPTAFYLCASSIGRQGFYGYTFGSGTRLTVV.

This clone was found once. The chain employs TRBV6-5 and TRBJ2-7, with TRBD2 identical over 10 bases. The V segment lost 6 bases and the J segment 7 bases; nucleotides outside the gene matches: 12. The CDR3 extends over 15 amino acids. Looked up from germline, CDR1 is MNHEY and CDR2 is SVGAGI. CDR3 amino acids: CASSPEVAGGLEQYF. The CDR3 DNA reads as TGTGCCAGCAGCCCCGAGGTAGCGGGGGGCTTGGAGCAGTACTTC.

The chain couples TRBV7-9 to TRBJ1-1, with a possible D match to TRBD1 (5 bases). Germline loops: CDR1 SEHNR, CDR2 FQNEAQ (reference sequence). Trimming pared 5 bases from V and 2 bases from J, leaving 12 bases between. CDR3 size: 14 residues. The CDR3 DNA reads TGTGCCAGCAGCCCGAAGGGGTTAAACACTGAAGCTTTCTTT. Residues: CASSPKGLNTEAFF.

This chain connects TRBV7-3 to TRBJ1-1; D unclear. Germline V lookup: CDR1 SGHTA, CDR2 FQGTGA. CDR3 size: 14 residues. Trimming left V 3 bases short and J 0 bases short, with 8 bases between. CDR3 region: CASSLGRMNTEAFF. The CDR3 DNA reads TGTGCCAGCAGCTTGGGCAGAATGAACACTGAAGCTTTCTTT.

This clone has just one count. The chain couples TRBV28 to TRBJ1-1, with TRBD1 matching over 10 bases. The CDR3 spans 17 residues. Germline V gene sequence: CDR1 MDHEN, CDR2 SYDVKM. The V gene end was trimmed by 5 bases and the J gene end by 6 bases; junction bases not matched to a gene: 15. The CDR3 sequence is CASSPPRLDRGRAEAFF. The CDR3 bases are TGTGCCAGCAGTCCACCGCGACTAGACAGGGGGCGCGCTGAAGCTTTCTTT.

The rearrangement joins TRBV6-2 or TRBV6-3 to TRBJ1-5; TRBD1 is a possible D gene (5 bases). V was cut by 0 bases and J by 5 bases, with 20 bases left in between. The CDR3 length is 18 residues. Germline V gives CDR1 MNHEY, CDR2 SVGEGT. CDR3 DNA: TGTGCCAGCAGTTACTCGGTGGCCAGGGAGGTTGCAGATCAGCCCCAGCATTTT. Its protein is CASSYSVAREVADQPQHF.